The 15 T cell receptor beta chains listed next were all sequenced from one sample in a study of T cells in localized non-small cell lung cancer. Clones were sequenced by immunoSEQ multiplex PCR, and TCRdb holds only the in-frame ones, with some missing. The sample consists of 65,000 to 90,000 clones, 60% to 85% of them appearing once. The sample here was PBMCs, taken before any cancer treatment. These receptors originate from a man between 40 and 70 years old with stage II squamous cell lung carcinoma.

This rearrangement joins TRBV5-1 to TRBJ2-1; 14 positions agree with TRBD2. CDR1 and CDR2 from the germline V gene are SGHRS and YFSETQ. The CDR3 extends over 19 amino acids. The V segment lost 0 bases and the J segment 2 bases; nucleotides outside the gene matches: 7. The CDR3 sequence: CASSLGLAGGRRTYNEQFF. The CDR3 coding sequence is TGCGCCAGCAGCTTGGGACTAGCGGGAGGGCGCCGCACCTACAATGAGCAGTTCTTC.

This chain connects TRBV28 to TRBJ1-5; tentative D call: TRBD1 (5 bases). Germline CDR1 reads MDHEN; CDR2 reads SYDVKM. The CDR3 extends over 14 amino acids. V was clipped by 1 base and J by 6 bases, with 10 bases between them. The CDR3 loop reads CASSLSGKGQPQHF. DNA of the CDR3: TGTGCCAGCAGTTTATCAGGGAAAGGTCAGCCCCAGCATTTT.

The chain employs TRBV9 and TRBJ1-4; TRBD1 aligns across 8 bases. CDR1 SGDLS and CDR2 YYNGEE come from the germline V gene. This CDR3 is 16 amino acids long. The J segment lost 1 base and the V segment lost 4 bases, leaving 6 bases of the junction unmatched. The CDR3: CASSSGTGRTNEKLFF. The CDR3 DNA follows: TGTGCCAGCAGCTCCGGGACAGGAAGAACTAATGAAAAACTGTTTTTT.

This CDR3 reads CASSQDPRQPQHF. Here the CDR3 DNA reads TGCGCCAGCAGCCAAGATCCACGGCAGCCCCAGCATTTT. The V call is TRBV4-3, the J call TRBJ1-5; D is uncertain. Germline values: CDR1 LGHNA, CDR2 YSLEER. This CDR3 is 13 amino acids long. Between the trimmed V and J ends, which lost 0 bases and 7 bases, there was a span of 7 bases.

The genes are TRBV7-2 and TRBJ1-6; D perhaps matches TRBD1 (6 bases). The germline CDR1 and CDR2 sequences are SGHTA and FQGNSA. Trimming shortened V by 1 base and J by 9 bases, and 13 bases separated the two germline ends. The length of the CDR3 is 15 residues. In nucleotides, the CDR3 is TGTGCCAGCAGCTTAGGTCAGACAGGCACTTCACCCCTCCACTTT. Translating gives CASSLGQTGTSPLHF. The full variable domain, its missing parts supplied by reference TRBV7-2 and TRBJ1-6, is GAGVSQSPSNKVTEKGKDVELRCDPISGHTALYWYRQSLGQGLEFLIYFQGNSAPDKSGLPSDRFSAERTGGSVSTLTIQRTQQEDSAVYLCASSLGQTGTSPLHFGNGTRLTVT.

This clone came up once. The chain couples TRBV7-3 to TRBJ1-1; D call uncertain. Trimming stripped 2 bases from V and 3 bases from J, with 7 bases between. The CDR3 sequence is 13 residues long. CDR1 SGHTA and CDR2 FQGTGA come from the germline V gene. The CDR3 sequence is CASSLLWDTEAFF. The CDR3 DNA is TGTGCCAGCAGCTTATTGTGGGACACTGAAGCTTTCTTT. Filled out from reference TRBV7-3 and TRBJ1-1, the complete variable domain reads GAGVSQTPSNKVTEKGKYVELRCDPISGHTALYWYRQSLGQGPEFLIYFQGTGAADDSGLPNDRFFAVRPEGSVSTLKIQRTERGDSAVYLCASSLLWDTEAFFGQGTRLTVV.

The chain is built from TRBV29-1 and TRBJ1-1, with D tentatively TRBD1 (5 bases). The V and J ends lost 0 bases and 1 base respectively, with 9 bases between them. CDR1 is SQVTM, CDR2 ANQGSEA, per germline. The length of the CDR3 is 14 residues. The CDR3 DNA follows: TGCAGCGTTGAAGACAGGGAGACGAACACTGAAGCTTTCTTT. Its translation: CSVEDRETNTEAFF.

This clone appeared once. CDR3 DNA sequence: TGTGCCAGCAGTGAATATGTAGGGCTGACCTCCTACGAGCAGTACTTC. As protein: CASSEYVGLTSYEQYF. V usage is TRBV6-1 and J usage is TRBJ2-7; D is unclear. Between the trimmed V and J ends, which lost 2 bases and 0 bases, there was a span of 14 bases. Germline lookup yields CDR1 MNHNS and CDR2 SASEGT. This CDR3 region has 16 residues.

The chain carries TRBV7-6 and TRBJ2-5; 7 bases match TRBD1. Germline V gene sequence: CDR1 SGHVS, CDR2 FNYEAQ. The CDR3 spans 13 residues. V was clipped by 5 bases and J by 2 bases; unmatched bases: 2. CDR3 coding DNA: TGTGCCAGCAGCAGGGGGCGGCAAGAGACCCAGTACTTC. It specifies CASSRGRQETQYF.

As concerns this clone: A junction end diverges from the germline sequence, so it may reflect a read error. The V call is TRBV7-7, the J call TRBJ1-3, with 8 bases matching TRBD1. The CDR3 totals 15 residues. In germline, CDR1 is SSHAT, CDR2 FNYEAQ (reference sequence). CDR3: CASSAGTGSGNTIYF. For the CDR3, the DNA is TGTGCTAGCAGCGCTGGGACAGGCTCTGGAAACACCATATATTTT.

J is TRBJ1-1 and V is TRBV7-9; the match to TRBD1 covers 7 bases. The CDR3 spans 15 residues. V lost 7 bases, J lost 11 bases, and 19 bases stayed unmatched. Germline values: CDR1 SEHNR, CDR2 FQNEAQ (reference sequence). CDR3 protein: CASTPQRGEGAAAFF. The CDR3 nucleotides are TGTGCCAGCACACCTCAGCGCGGGGAGGGGGCTGCGGCTTTCTTT.

The chain links TRBV4-2 to TRBJ2-2, with 8 bases lining up with TRBD2. Germline CDR1 and CDR2: LGHNA and YNFKEQ. Trimming at V came to 0 bases and at J to 7 bases, leaving 4 bases not matched to a gene. The CDR3 spans 15 residues. The CDR3 DNA follows: TGTGCCAGCAGCCAAGATCCCGCGGGAGGCGGGGAGCTGTTTTTT. Its translation is CASSQDPAGGGELFF.

This clone appeared a single time. This rearrangement joins TRBV19 to TRBJ2-3, with D possibly matching TRBD2 (6 bases). V shed 7 bases and J shed 5 bases, with 16 bases lying between them. From germline, CDR1 is LNHDA and CDR2 SQIVND (reference sequence). The CDR3 has 14 residues. The CDR3 here is CASKIGGGGDTQYF. CDR3 nucleotide sequence: TGTGCCAGTAAAATCGGGGGAGGCGGAGATACGCAGTATTTT.

The V gene is TRBV12-5, the J gene TRBJ2-1; D is possibly TRBD2 (5 bases). In germline, CDR1 is LGHNT, CDR2 FRNRAP. Trimming took off 6 bases at V and 4 bases at J, with 13 bases between the two ends. The CDR3 totals 14 residues. The chain's CDR3 is CASGQGLAYNEQFF. CDR3 in DNA: TGTGCTAGTGGCCAAGGACTGGCGTACAATGAGCAGTTCTTC.

V and J are TRBV18 and TRBJ1-4, with 9 bases matching TRBD1. This CDR3 is 13 amino acids long. CDR1 is KGHSH, CDR2 LQKENI, per germline. Unmatched junction bases numbered 2, after V lost 6 bases and J lost 6 bases. As DNA, the CDR3 is TGTGCCAGCTCCCGACAGGGGGATGAAAAACTGTTTTTT. Its protein is CASSRQGDEKLFF.